Listed below are T cell receptor beta chains from one sample, sequenced in a study of graft-versus-host responses after intestinal transplantation. The method was immunoSEQ multiplex PCR; TCRdb's version includes in-frame clones alone and lacks a portion of them. This sample has some 8,700 clones, with more than 85% found just once. Sequencing used PBMCs, obtained 11 days after intestinal transplantation. These receptors all come from a human patient who received an intestinal transplant, so some T cells may come from the graft donor. Both conserved end residues are part of each CDR3. D genes are given only for firm matches. Where a row states a size, it is once, few, many or the class of an expanded clone; other rows omit it.

size,D,J,V,DNA,CDR3
.,.,TRBJ2-7,TRBV28,TGTGCCAGCAGTTTACGGTTGACGGAGTCAACCTACGAGCAGTACTTC,CASSLRLTESTYEQYF
.,TRBD1,TRBJ2-2,TRBV7-6,TGTGCCAGCAGCTTAGAAGGGGACAGCAGGGAGCTGTTTTTT,CASSLEGDSRELFF
.,.,TRBJ1-2,TRBV19,TGTGCCAGTAGTATATCCCTGTGGGTGGACAGCTATGGCTACACCTTC,CASSISLWVDSYGYTF
.,.,TRBJ1-1,TRBV28,TGTGCCAGCAGTCTTCTGCCGGGGAACACTGAAGCTTTCTTT,CASSLLPGNTEAFF
.,.,TRBJ1-4,TRBV5-8,TGTGCCAGCAGCCCCGGCAAAAGCCTTAGACAGGAAAAACTGTTTTTT,CASSPGKSLRQEKLFF
.,TRBD1,TRBJ1-2,TRBV2,TGTGCCAGCAGACCTATCGGGACAGGATATTCTAACTATGGCTACACCTTC,CASRPIGTGYSNYGYTF
.,.,TRBJ1-1,TRBV14,TGTGCCAGCAGCCCCTCGGGAACTGAAGCTTTCTTT,CASSPSGTEAFF
.,TRBD1,TRBJ1-5,TRBV28,TGTGCCAGCAGTTTCGAAAACAGGGGGCGTGTGAATCAGCCCCAGCATTTT,CASSFENRGRVNQPQHF
.,.,TRBJ1-5,TRBV27,TGTGCCAGCAGTCGGGAGGCGCACCAGCCCCAGCATTTT,CASSREAHQPQHF
once,TRBD2,TRBJ2-5,TRBV5-6,TGTGCCAGCACCATGGGGAGGGGCCCCCCAGAGACCCAGTACTTC,CASTMGRGPPETQYF
.,TRBD1,TRBJ2-1,TRBV7-8,TGTGCCAGCAGCCTGCCCTCCGGGACAGGGCTCGCCAATGAGCAGTTCTTC,CASSLPSGTGLANEQFF
.,.,TRBJ2-5,TRBV5-5,TGTGCCACCACAACCAGTGCTCCAGAGACCCAGTACTTC,CATTTSAPETQYF
.,.,TRBJ2-6,TRBV9,TGTGCCAGCAGCGTAGCCGTTGCTGGGGCCAACGTCCTGACTTTC,CASSVAVAGANVLTF
.,.,TRBJ2-7,TRBV15,TGTGCCACCAGCAGAGAGACAGGTTCTGAGCAGTACTTC,CATSRETGSEQYF
.,TRBD1,TRBJ1-6,TRBV7-3,TGTGCCAGCAGCCTCACAGGGGGCTCCTATAATTCACCCCTCCACTTT,CASSLTGGSYNSPLHF
.,TRBD2,TRBJ2-3,TRBV6-6,TGTGCCAGCAGAACGGGACTAGAGAATACAGATACGCAGTATTTT,CASRTGLENTDTQYF
.,.,TRBJ1-2,TRBV18,TGTGCCCAGCTCAGAGCAACTGGACATTTGAAGACCTATGGCTACACCTTC,CAQLRATGHLKTYGYTF
.,.,TRBJ1-1,TRBV2,TGTGCCAGCAGTGAAATTCCCGGGGACACTGAAGCTTTCTTT,CASSEIPGDTEAFF
.,TRBD1,TRBJ2-5,TRBV4-1,TGCGCCAGCGCGCGACAGGGGAAGGGGCTTTTGTGGGAGACCCAGTACTTC,CASARQGKGLLWETQYF
.,TRBD1,TRBJ2-2,TRBV9,TGTGCCAGCAGCGCAGGACGGGACAGGGGAAACACCGGGGAGCTGTTTTTT,CASSAGRDRGNTGELFF
.,TRBD1,TRBJ1-1,TRBV4-1,TGCGCCAGCAGTCGACAGGGGGGAATGGCTGAAGCTTTCTTT,CASSRQGGMAEAFF
.,.,TRBJ1-6,TRBV28,TGTGCCAGCAGTTTAAACGAGTTCTCCCTCCACTTT,CASSLNEFSLHF
.,.,TRBJ1-2,TRBV29-1,TGCAGCGCCCGCTTAGGAGGCCTCTATGGCTACACCTTC,CSARLGGLYGYTF
.,TRBD2,TRBJ2-5,TRBV5-6,TGTGCCAGCAGCCTCCGACTAGCGGGAGAACAGACCCAGTACTTC,CASSLRLAGEQTQYF
.,TRBD1,TRBJ1-6,TRBV5-1,TGCGCCAGCAGCGAGGACAGGCTTTGGAATTCACCCCTCCACTTT,CASSEDRLWNSPLHF
.,TRBD1,TRBJ2-1,TRBV7-2,TGTGCCAGCAGCTACGGGACAGGGGATAGCAATGAGCAGTTCTTC,CASSYGTGDSNEQFF
.,.,TRBJ2-3,TRBV28,TGTGCCAGCAGTTTCTGGCAGGCAGGAGATACGCAGTATTTT,CASSFWQAGDTQYF
.,.,TRBJ2-1,TRBV20-1,TGCAGTGCCATTCGGACACGTGAGCAGTTCTTC,CSAIRTREQFF
.,TRBD1,TRBJ2-5,TRBV5-1,TGCGCCAGCAGCTTACGGGACAGGGGTAGCGAGACCCAGTACTTC,CASSLRDRGSETQYF
.,TRBD2,TRBJ2-7,TRBV6-5,TGTGCCAGCAGTCAGACTAGCGGGGAGGACGAGCAGTACTTC,CASSQTSGEDEQYF
.,.,TRBJ1-4,TRBV11-2,TGTGCCAGCAGCTTAGTTGGCGGGAGAACTAATGAAAAACTGTTTTTT,CASSLVGGRTNEKLFF
once,TRBD2,TRBJ2-1,TRBV11-2,TGTGCCAGCAGCTCGATAGCTAGCGGGGGGGCTCAGGAGCAGTTCTTC,CASSSIASGGAQEQFF
.,.,TRBJ2-7,TRBV4-2,TGTGCCAGCAGCCAAGATTGGGACTCCTCCTACGAGCAGTACTTC,CASSQDWDSSYEQYF
.,TRBD1,TRBJ2-7,TRBV5-1,TGCGCCAGCAGCACCAGGGGACAGGGGGCTCTCCTCTACGAGCAGTACTTC,CASSTRGQGALLYEQYF
.,.,TRBJ1-1,TRBV19,TGTGCCAGTAGTATAGGTGGGGGGGGAGAAGCTTTCTTT,CASSIGGGGEAFF
.,.,TRBJ1-4,TRBV4-3,TGCGCCAGCAGCCAGGAAACAGGGATTCGGGAAAAACTGTTTTTT,CASSQETGIREKLFF
.,.,TRBJ2-5,TRBV6-5,TGTGCCAGCAGTAACCTACAGGGTGCCCAGTACTTC,CASSNLQGAQYF
.,TRBD1,TRBJ1-2,TRBV9,TGTGCCAGCCGTCGGACAGGATCAGGCTATGGCTACACCTTC,CASRRTGSGYGYTF
.,TRBD1,TRBJ1-4,TRBV6-5,TGTGCCAGCAGTTTACTTGGGACAGGGAATGAAAAACTGTTTTTT,CASSLLGTGNEKLFF
few,TRBD1,TRBJ1-1,TRBV28,TGTGCCAGCAGCCCAGGACAGGGACCTGAAGCTTTCTTT,CASSPGQGPEAFF
.,TRBD1,TRBJ1-2,TRBV2,TGTGCCAGCAGTCCGGGACAGGGAGGCTATGGCTACACCTTC,CASSPGQGGYGYTF
few,.,TRBJ1-5,TRBV6-5,TGTGCCAGCAGTCCCGGGGGGGACCAGCCCCAGCATTTT,CASSPGGDQPQHF
.,TRBD1,TRBJ2-1,TRBV19,TGTGCCAGTATGACGACAGGGGGCAATGAGCAGTTCTTC,CASMTTGGNEQFF
.,TRBD1,TRBJ2-7,TRBV28,TGTGCCAGCCGTAATCGCCTCGCGGGACAGGGAGTCTACGAGCAGTACTTC,CASRNRLAGQGVYEQYF
.,.,TRBJ2-2,TRBV7-6,TGTGCCAGCAGTGCCTCCAGGGTAAACACCGGGGAGCTGTTTTTT,CASSASRVNTGELFF
.,.,TRBJ2-7,TRBV27,TGTGCCAGCAGTCTGGCGCAGGGTAGCGAGCAGTACTTC,CASSLAQGSEQYF
.,.,TRBJ2-6,TRBV9,TGTGCCAGCAGCGTAGCGTACGGTACTGGGGCCAACGTCCTGACTTTC,CASSVAYGTGANVLTF